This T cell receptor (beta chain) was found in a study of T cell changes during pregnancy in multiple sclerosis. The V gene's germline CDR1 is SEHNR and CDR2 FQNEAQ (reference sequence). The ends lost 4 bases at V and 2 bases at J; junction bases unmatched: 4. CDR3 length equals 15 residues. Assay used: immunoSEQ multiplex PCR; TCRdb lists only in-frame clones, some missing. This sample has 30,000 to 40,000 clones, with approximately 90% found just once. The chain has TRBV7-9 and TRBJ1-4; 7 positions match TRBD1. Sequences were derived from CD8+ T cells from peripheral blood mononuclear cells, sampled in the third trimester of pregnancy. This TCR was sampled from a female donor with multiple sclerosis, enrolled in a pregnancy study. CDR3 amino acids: CASSSQGVTNEKLFF. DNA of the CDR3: TGTGCCAGCAGCTCCCAGGGGGTTACTAATGAAAAACTGTTTTTT.